Following are 25 T cell receptor beta chains from one sample sequenced in a study of cytotoxic CD8 clonotypes in ibrutinib-treated CLL. TCRdb keeps only in-frame clones here, not all; method: immunoSEQ multiplex PCR. The table records fewer than 300,000 clones, more than 70% of them present only once. The input for sequencing was PBMCs, taken at disease progression, from a patient treated with ibrutinib. These receptor sequences come from a human donor with chronic lymphocytic leukemia.

This rearrangement joins TRBV15 to TRBJ2-3; either TRBD1 or TRBD2 may supply D (5 bases each). The length of the CDR3 is 15 residues. Germline V gene lookup returns CDR1 LNHNV and CDR2 YYDKDF (reference sequence). Deletions cut 0 bases from V and 4 bases from J, with 11 bases between. The CDR3 nucleotides are TGTGCCACCAGCAGAGATCAGAGGGGCGCAGATACGCAGTATTTT. Its translation is CATSRDQRGADTQYF.

The count of this clone is one. V usage is TRBV6-1 and J usage is TRBJ2-7; TRBD1 matches at 7 bases. V trimming: 6 bases; J trimming: 4 bases; junction bases outside the gene matches: 9. Germline lookup yields CDR1 MNHNS and CDR2 SASEGT. The CDR3 contains 14 residues. The CDR3 nucleotides read TGTGCCAGCAGCGTCCCGGGACAGCTATACGAGCAGTACTTC. Protein product: CASSVPGQLYEQYF.

The rearrangement links TRBV7-3 to TRBJ2-2, with a tentative D call TRBD2 (5 bases). CDR1 SGHTA and CDR2 FQGTGA come from the germline V gene. The ends were cut back, 3 bases at V and 8 bases at J, with 10 bases in the middle. This CDR3 spans 13 amino acids. As DNA, the CDR3 is TGTGCCAGCAGCTTCGGGATAAGAGGGGAGCTGTTTTTT. Translated: CASSFGIRGELFF.

The rearrangement joins TRBV11-2 to TRBJ2-5, with a possible D match to TRBD2 (6 bases). This CDR3 is 13 amino acids long. The V gene lost 4 bases and the J gene lost 6 bases, with 12 bases spanning the gap. Germline CDR1 and CDR2: SGHAT and FQNNGV. CDR3 protein: CASSSTRGQTQYF. CDR3 DNA sequence: TGTGCCAGCAGCTCGACGCGGGGTCAGACCCAGTACTTC.

A single count supports this clone. The chain employs TRBV27 and TRBJ2-1; 8 bases map to TRBD2. The length of the CDR3 is 14 residues. Germline CDR1 is MNHEY and CDR2 is SMNVEV (reference sequence). V lost 3 bases and J lost 8; bases outside the gene matches: 6. The CDR3 loop reads CASSLSGRADEQFF. CDR3 in DNA: TGTGCCAGCAGTTTGTCCGGGAGGGCGGATGAGCAGTTCTTC.

This sequence joins TRBV27 and TRBJ2-1; 7 bases map to TRBD1. Germline CDR1 reads MNHEY; CDR2 reads SMNVEV (reference sequence). V dropped 5 bases and J dropped 4; count of bases not matched to a gene: 11. The CDR3 has 16 amino acids. The CDR3 DNA follows: TGTGCCAGCAGTACTCCCAGACAGGGAGTTTACAATGAGCAGTTCTTC. This gives the protein CASSTPRQGVYNEQFF.

This chain's CDR3 is CASGGRKGPQYF. CDR3 nucleotide sequence: TGTGCCAGTGGTGGACGGAAAGGTCCCCAGTACTTC. This chain connects TRBV19 to TRBJ2-5; D unclear. The V gene lost 8 bases and the J gene lost 9 bases, with 16 bases spanning the gap. Per the germline V gene, CDR1 is LNHDA and CDR2 is SQIVND (reference sequence). This CDR3 is built from 12 residues.

The gene calls are TRBV19 and TRBJ1-4; D remains ambiguous. CDR1 and CDR2 (germline): LNHDA, SQIVND (reference sequence). The V end was cut by 9 bases, the J end by 6 bases, with 17 bases between. This CDR3 is 14 amino acids long. The CDR3 DNA is TGTGCCAGCGGCCTATCAACCCTCTATGAAAAACTGTTTTTT. The encoded protein is CASGLSTLYEKLFF.

The rearrangement joins TRBV28 to TRBJ2-7, with a tentative D call TRBD2 (6 bases). Trimming removed 1 base from V and 3 bases from J, with 10 bases in between. The CDR3 runs to 14 residues. Germline V gene lookup returns CDR1 MDHEN and CDR2 SYDVKM. As DNA, the CDR3 is TGTGCCAGCAGTTTATTAGGGAGGAGCTACGAGCAGTACTTC. Protein: CASSLLGRSYEQYF.

This clone was counted between two and nine times. The chain uses TRBV4-1 and TRBJ2-5; D is possibly TRBD1 (6 bases). Trimming removed 2 bases from V and 1 base from J, with 11 bases in between. The CDR3 runs 15 residues. Per germline, CDR1 MGHRA and CDR2 YSYEKL. The CDR3 coding sequence is TGCGCCAGCAGCCAATACAGGGCCCCCCAAGAGACCCAGTACTTC. This codes for CASSQYRAPQETQYF.

V gene TRBV5-4 combines with J gene TRBJ2-1; D is perhaps TRBD1 or TRBD2 (5 bases each). CDR1 is SGHNT and CDR2 is YYREEE in the germline V gene (reference sequence). The CDR3 extends over 14 amino acids. V was shortened by 4 bases and J by 8 bases, with 16 bases between the two germline ends. The CDR3 loop is CASSLARMGHEQFF. In DNA, the CDR3 is TGTGCCAGCAGCCTTGCCAGGATGGGACATGAGCAGTTCTTC.

The chain links TRBV7-9 to TRBJ2-7; maybe TRBD1 (6 bases). The CDR3 runs 15 residues. Trimming took off 4 bases at V and 3 bases at J, with 16 bases between the two ends. Germline lookup yields CDR1 SEHNR and CDR2 FQNEAQ (reference sequence). The CDR3 sequence is CASSSMTGPSYEQYF. The CDR3 nucleotides are TGTGCCAGCAGCTCGATGACAGGCCCCAGCTACGAGCAGTACTTC.

This clone was counted a few times. The gene calls are TRBV5-1 and TRBJ1-6; 11 nucleotides agree with TRBD1. The CDR3 consists of 17 residues. Germline CDR1 reads SGHRS; CDR2 reads YFSETQ. The V and J ends lost 4 bases and 3 bases, in that order; junction bases with no gene match: 6. The CDR3 nucleotides read TGCGCCAGCAGCCCCGGACAGGGGGCTTACTATAATTCACCCCTCCACTTT. This translates into CASSPGQGAYYNSPLHF.

The chain recombines TRBV5-4 with TRBJ1-2; D uncertain. CDR1 SGHNT and CDR2 YYREEE come from the germline V gene (reference sequence). V was trimmed by 1 base and J by 5 bases, leaving 18 bases between them. This CDR3 has 16 amino acids. For the CDR3, the DNA is TGTGCCAGCAGCTTGAAACAGAGCCCTGTATCATATGGCTACACCTTC. This sequence encodes CASSLKQSPVSYGYTF.

In DNA form, the CDR3 reads TGTGCCAGCAGCTTTACAGGGGACCGGGTCCACGAGCAGTACTTC. Translated, it gives CASSFTGDRVHEQYF. The chain is built from TRBV11-2 and TRBJ2-7, with TRBD1 identical over 7 bases. V lost 3 bases and J lost 5; bases outside the gene matches: 10. This CDR3 comprises 15 residues. Germline V gene data show CDR1 as SGHAT and CDR2 as FQNNGV.

This clone showed up just once. CDR3 amino acids: CASSLTGGTEAFF. Here the CDR3 DNA reads TGTGCCAGCAGCCTCACAGGGGGCACTGAAGCTTTCTTT. J is TRBJ1-1 and V is TRBV7-2, with 8 positions matching TRBD1. The length of the CDR3 is 13 residues. With V trimmed by 5 bases and J by 4 bases, 3 bases remained unmatched. Germline loops: CDR1 SGHTA, CDR2 FQGNSA.

This chain connects TRBV9 to TRBJ2-3; D is unclear. Germline V CDR1 and CDR2: SGDLS, YYNGEE. Trimming left V 7 bases short and J 2 bases short, with 14 bases between. CDR3 size: 14 residues. CDR3 in amino acids: CASPPGRITDTQYF. CDR3 coding DNA: TGTGCCAGCCCTCCCGGAAGGATCACAGATACGCAGTATTTT.

This clone was observed a handful of times. This rearrangement joins TRBV11-1 to TRBJ1-1; D call uncertain. The CDR3 contains 13 residues. V lost 5 bases to trimming and J lost 5 bases, with 12 bases between them. In germline, CDR1 is SGHAT, CDR2 FQDESV (reference sequence). DNA of the CDR3: TGTGCCAGCAGCACCCGGCGGGGTACTGAAGCTTTCTTT. Its protein is CASSTRRGTEAFF.

The chain joins TRBV27 to TRBJ1-2; D possibly corresponds to TRBD1 (5 bases). The V gene's germline CDR1 is MNHEY and CDR2 SMNVEV (reference sequence). The V and J ends lost 4 bases and 4 bases respectively, with 16 bases between them. This CDR3 has 15 residues. The CDR3 bases are TGTGCCAGCAGTTCGGGGTCAGGCGGGGGCTATGGCTACACCTTC. It translates to CASSSGSGGGYGYTF.

This clone was seen only once. V usage is TRBV7-2 and J usage is TRBJ2-2, with 15 bases lining up with TRBD2. Germline lookup yields CDR1 SGHTA and CDR2 FQGNSA. The CDR3 loop spans 18 amino acids. J gave up 4 bases and V 3 bases, and 6 bases lay outside the gene matches. The CDR3 loop is CASSFPGLAGGVTGELFF. The CDR3 nucleotides are TGTGCCAGCAGCTTCCCGGGACTAGCGGGAGGAGTCACCGGGGAGCTGTTTTTT. The full variable domain, rest sourced from reference TRBV7-2 and TRBJ2-2, is GAGVSQSPSNKVTEKGKDVELRCDPISGHTALYWYRQSLGQGLEFLIYFQGNSAPDKSGLPSDRFSAERTGGSVSTLTIQRTQQEDSAVYLCASSFPGLAGGVTGELFFGEGSRLTVL.

The chain joins TRBV29-1 to TRBJ2-3; D remains unclear. V was shortened by 3 bases and J by 0 bases, with 10 bases between the two germline ends. Germline V gene sequence: CDR1 SQVTM, CDR2 ANQGSEA. This CDR3 comprises 14 residues. The CDR3 DNA follows: TGCAGCGTTGAGTCCCATCCAAGCACAGATACGCAGTATTTT. Translation gives CSVESHPSTDTQYF.

This sequence joins TRBV7-2 and TRBJ1-1; TRBD1 might be the D (5 bases). Trimming left V 1 base short and J 1 base short, with 7 bases between. Germline lookup yields CDR1 SGHTA and CDR2 FQGNSA. There are 14 residues in the CDR3. In DNA, the CDR3 is TGTGCCAGCAGCTTAGATAGGGGGAACACTGAAGCTTTCTTT. This sequence encodes CASSLDRGNTEAFF.

The V gene is TRBV19, the J gene TRBJ2-2; TRBD1 matches 7 bases. V was clipped by 5 bases and J by 7 bases; unmatched bases: 7. Germline CDR1 reads LNHDA; CDR2 reads SQIVND (reference sequence). CDR3 length equals 14 residues. CDR3: CASSPTGAGGELFF. The CDR3, as DNA: TGTGCCAGTAGTCCAACAGGGGCAGGCGGGGAGCTGTTTTTT.

This chain joins TRBV5-8 and TRBJ1-1, with TRBD1 matching over 8 bases. Germline V gives CDR1 SGHTS, CDR2 YDEGEE. Trimming cost V 5 bases and J 10 bases; bases outside gene matches: 13. The CDR3 loop spans 14 amino acids. The CDR3 sequence: CASSSFDRGLGAFF. The DNA for the CDR3 is TGTGCCAGCAGTTCGTTCGACAGGGGCCTTGGAGCTTTCTTT.

The chain is built from TRBV6-5 and TRBJ2-7; weak D call: TRBD1 (5 bases). Looked up from germline, CDR1 is MNHEY and CDR2 is SVGAGI. This CDR3 comprises 14 residues. Trimming shortened V by 2 bases and J by 4 bases, and 12 bases separated the two germline ends. CDR3 bases: TGTGCCAGCAGTTACATGCAGGGTTCGTACGAGCAGTACTTC. Its translation is CASSYMQGSYEQYF.